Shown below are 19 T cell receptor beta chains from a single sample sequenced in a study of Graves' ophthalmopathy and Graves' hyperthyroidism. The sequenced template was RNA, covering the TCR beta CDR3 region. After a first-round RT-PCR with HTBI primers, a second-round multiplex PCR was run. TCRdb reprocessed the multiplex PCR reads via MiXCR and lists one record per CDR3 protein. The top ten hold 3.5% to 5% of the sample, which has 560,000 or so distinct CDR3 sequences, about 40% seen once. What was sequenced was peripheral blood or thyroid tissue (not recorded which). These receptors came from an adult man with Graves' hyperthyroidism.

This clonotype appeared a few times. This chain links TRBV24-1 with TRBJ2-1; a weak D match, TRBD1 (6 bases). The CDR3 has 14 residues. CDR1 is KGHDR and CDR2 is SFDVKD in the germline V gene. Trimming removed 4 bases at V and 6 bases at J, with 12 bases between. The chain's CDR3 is CATSEPTGSNEQFF. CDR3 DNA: TGTGCCACCAGTGAGCCAACAGGGAGCAATGAGCAGTTCTTC.

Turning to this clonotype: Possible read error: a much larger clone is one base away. The CDR3 loop is CASSYSTGHTIYF. The CDR3 bases are TGTGCCAGCAGTTACTCGACAGGACACACCATATATTTT. This chain links TRBV6-5 with TRBJ1-3; tentatively, D is TRBD1 (6 bases). The CDR3 totals 13 residues. Germline-derived CDR1 and CDR2 are MNHEY and SVGAGI. The ends were cut back, 0 bases at V and 8 bases at J, with 8 bases in the middle.

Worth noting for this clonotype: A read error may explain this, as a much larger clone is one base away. The CDR3 DNA reads as TGTGCCAGTGGACCTCCTTCTGGGACGGGCAACTATGGCTACACCTTC. Translated, it gives CASGPPSGTGNYGYTF. This sequence joins TRBV19 and TRBJ1-2; a weak D match, TRBD1 (5 bases). Germline V gives CDR1 LNHDA, CDR2 SQIVND (reference sequence). The ends were cut back, 8 bases at V and 2 bases at J, with 21 bases in the middle. There are 16 residues in the CDR3.

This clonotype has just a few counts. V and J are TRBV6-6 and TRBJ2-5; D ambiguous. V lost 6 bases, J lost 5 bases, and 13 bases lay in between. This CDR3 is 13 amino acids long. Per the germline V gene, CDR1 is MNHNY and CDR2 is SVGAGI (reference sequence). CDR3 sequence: CASSLLVRETQYF. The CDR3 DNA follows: TGTGCCAGCAGCCTCCTGGTTAGGGAGACCCAGTACTTC.

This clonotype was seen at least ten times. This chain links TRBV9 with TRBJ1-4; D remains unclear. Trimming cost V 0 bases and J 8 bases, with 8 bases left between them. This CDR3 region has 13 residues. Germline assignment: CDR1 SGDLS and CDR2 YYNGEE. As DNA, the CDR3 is TGTGCCAGCAGCGTAGGGAGCGGGGAAAAACTGTTTTTT. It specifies CASSVGSGEKLFF.

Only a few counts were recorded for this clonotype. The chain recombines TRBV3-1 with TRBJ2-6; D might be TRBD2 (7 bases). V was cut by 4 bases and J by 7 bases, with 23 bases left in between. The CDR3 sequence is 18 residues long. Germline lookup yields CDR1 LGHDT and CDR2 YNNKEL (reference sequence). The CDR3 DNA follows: TGTGCCAGCAGCCTCGGGGGGCGTAATTTGGTTAGTGCCAACGTCCTGACTTTC. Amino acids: CASSLGGRNLVSANVLTF.

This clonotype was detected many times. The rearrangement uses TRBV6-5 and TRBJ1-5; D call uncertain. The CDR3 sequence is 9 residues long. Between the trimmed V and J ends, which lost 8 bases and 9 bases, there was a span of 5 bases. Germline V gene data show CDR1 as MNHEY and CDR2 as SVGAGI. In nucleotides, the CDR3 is TGTGCCAGCGGGTGGCCCCAGCATTTT. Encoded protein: CASGWPQHF.

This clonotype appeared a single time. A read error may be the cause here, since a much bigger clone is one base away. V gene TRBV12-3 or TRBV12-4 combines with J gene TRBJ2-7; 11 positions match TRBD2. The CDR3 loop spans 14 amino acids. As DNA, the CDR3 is TGTGCCAGCAGCTCTAGCGGGAGGACCTACGGGCAGTACTTC. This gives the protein CASSSSGRTYGQYF.

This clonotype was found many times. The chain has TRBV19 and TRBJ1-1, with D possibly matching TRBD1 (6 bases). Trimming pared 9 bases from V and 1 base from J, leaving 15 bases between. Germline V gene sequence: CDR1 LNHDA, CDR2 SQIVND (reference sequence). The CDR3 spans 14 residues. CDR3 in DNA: TGTGCCAGAAAGACAGGTCGGGGGAACACTGAAGCTTTCTTT. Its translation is CARKTGRGNTEAFF.

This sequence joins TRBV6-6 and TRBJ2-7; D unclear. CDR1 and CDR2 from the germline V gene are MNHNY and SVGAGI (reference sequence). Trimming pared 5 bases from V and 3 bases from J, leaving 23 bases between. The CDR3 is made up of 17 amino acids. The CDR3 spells CASSEEVGPFLLYEQYF. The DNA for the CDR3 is TGTGCCAGCAGTGAAGAAGTTGGGCCTTTCCTCCTCTACGAGCAGTACTTC.

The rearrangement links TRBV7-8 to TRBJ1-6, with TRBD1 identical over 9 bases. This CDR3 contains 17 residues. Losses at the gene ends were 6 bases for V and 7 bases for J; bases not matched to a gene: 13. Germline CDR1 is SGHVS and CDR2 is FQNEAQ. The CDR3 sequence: CASSLDTGGIGNSPLHF. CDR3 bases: TGTGCCAGCAGTTTGGATACAGGGGGCATCGGAAATTCACCCCTCCACTTT. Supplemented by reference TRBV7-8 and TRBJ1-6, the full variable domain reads GAGVSQSPRYKVAKRGQDVALRCDPISGHVSLFWYQQALGQGPEFLTYFQNEAQLDKSGLPSDRFFAERPEGSVSTLKIQRTQQEDSAVYLCASSLDTGGIGNSPLHFGNGTRLTVT.

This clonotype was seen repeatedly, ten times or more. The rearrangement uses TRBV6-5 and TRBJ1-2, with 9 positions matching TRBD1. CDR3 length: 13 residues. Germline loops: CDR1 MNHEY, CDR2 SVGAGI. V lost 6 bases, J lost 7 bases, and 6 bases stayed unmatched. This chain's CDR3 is CASSQDRGFGYTF. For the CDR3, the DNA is TGTGCCAGCAGCCAGGACAGGGGATTTGGCTACACCTTC.

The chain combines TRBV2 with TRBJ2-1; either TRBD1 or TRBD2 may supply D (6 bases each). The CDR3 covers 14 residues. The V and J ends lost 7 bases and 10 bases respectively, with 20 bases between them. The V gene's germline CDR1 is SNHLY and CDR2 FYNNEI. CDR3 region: CASNRGASATEQFF. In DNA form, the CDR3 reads TGTGCCAGCAATAGGGGGGCTAGCGCTACAGAGCAGTTCTTC.

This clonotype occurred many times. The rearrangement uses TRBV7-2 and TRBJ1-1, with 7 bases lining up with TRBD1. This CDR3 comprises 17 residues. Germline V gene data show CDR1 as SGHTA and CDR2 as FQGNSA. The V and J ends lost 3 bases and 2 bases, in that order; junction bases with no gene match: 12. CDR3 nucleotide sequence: TGTGCCAGCAGCTTCCCGAGAGGGGGCCTATATAACACTGAAGCTTTCTTT. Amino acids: CASSFPRGGLYNTEAFF. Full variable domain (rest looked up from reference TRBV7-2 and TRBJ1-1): GAGVSQSPSNKVTEKGKDVELRCDPISGHTALYWYRQSLGQGLEFLIYFQGNSAPDKSGLPSDRFSAERTGGSVSTLTIQRTQQEDSAVYLCASSFPRGGLYNTEAFFGQGTRLTVV.

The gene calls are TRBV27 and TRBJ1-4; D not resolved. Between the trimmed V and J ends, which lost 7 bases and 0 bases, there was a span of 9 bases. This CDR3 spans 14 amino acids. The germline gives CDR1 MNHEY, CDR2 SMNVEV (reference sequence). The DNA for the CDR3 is TGTGCCAGCATGCAACATGCAACTAATGAAAAACTGTTTTTT. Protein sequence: CASMQHATNEKLFF.

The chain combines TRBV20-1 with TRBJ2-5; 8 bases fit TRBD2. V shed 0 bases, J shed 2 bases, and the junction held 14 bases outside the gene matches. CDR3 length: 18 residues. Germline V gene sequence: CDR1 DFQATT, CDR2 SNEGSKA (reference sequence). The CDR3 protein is CSARDSTGGTIVQETQYF. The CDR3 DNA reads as TGCAGTGCTAGAGATAGTACGGGGGGGACGATCGTTCAAGAGACCCAGTACTTC.

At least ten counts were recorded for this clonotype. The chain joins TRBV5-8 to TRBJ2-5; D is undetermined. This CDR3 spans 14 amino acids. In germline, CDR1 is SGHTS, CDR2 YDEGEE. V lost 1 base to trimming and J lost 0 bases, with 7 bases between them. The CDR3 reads CASSLRQYQETQYF. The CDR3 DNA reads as TGTGCCAGCAGCTTGCGTCAGTACCAAGAGACCCAGTACTTC.

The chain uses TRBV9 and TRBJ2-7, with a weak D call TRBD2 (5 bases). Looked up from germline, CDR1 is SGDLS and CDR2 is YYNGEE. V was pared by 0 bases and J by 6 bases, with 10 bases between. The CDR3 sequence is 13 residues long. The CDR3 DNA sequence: TGTGCCAGCAGCGTAGCCGGGGAGACCGAGCAGTACTTC. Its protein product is CASSVAGETEQYF.

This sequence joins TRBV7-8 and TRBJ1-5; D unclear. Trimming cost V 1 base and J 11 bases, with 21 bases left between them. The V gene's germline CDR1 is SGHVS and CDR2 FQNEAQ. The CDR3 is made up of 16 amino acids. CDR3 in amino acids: CASSLEGRMVSKTQHF. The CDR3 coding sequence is TGTGCCAGCAGCTTAGAAGGCAGGATGGTCTCAAAGACCCAGCATTTT.